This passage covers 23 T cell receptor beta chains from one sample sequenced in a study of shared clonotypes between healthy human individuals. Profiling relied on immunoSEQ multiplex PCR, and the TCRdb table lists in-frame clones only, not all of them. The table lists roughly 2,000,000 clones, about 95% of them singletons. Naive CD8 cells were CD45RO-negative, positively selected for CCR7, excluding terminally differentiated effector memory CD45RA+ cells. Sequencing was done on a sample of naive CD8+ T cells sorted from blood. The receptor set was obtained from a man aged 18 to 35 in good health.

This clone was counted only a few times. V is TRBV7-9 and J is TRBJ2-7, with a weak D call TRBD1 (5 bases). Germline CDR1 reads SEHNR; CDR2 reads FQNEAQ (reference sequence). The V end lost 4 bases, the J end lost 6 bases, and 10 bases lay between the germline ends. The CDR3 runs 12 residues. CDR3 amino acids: CASSSTQGEQYF. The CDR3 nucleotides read TGTGCCAGCAGCTCGACCCAGGGCGAGCAGTACTTC.

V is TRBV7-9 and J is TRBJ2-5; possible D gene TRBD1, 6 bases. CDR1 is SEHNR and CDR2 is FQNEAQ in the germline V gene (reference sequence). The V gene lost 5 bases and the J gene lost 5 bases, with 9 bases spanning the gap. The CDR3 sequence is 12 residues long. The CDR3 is CASSTTGETQYF. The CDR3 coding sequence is TGTGCCAGCAGCACTACAGGGGAGACCCAGTACTTC.

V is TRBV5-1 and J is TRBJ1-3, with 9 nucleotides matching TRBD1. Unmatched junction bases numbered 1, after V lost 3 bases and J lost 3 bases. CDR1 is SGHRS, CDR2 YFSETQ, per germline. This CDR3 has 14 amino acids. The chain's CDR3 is CASSSDRGGNTIYF. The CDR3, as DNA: TGCGCCAGCAGCTCGGACAGGGGTGGAAACACCATATATTTT.

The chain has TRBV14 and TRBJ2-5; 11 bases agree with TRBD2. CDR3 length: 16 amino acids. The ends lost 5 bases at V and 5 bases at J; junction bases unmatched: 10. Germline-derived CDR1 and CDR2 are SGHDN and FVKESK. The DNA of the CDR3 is TGTGCCAGCAGCTCCTTAGCGGGGGGGCCTTCGGAGACCCAGTACTTC. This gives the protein CASSSLAGGPSETQYF.

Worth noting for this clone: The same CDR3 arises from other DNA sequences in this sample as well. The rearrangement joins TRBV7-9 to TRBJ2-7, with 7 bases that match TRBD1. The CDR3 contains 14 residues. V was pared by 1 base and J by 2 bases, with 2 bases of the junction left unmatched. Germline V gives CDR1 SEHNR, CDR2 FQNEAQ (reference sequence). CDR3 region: CASSLGQGAYEQYF. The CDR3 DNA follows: TGTGCCAGCAGCTTAGGACAGGGCGCCTACGAGCAGTACTTC.

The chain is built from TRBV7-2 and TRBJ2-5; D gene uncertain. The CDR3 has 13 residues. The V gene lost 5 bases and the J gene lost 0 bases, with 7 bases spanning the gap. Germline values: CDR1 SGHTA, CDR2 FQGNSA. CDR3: CASSPLNQETQYF. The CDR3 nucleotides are TGTGCCAGCAGCCCCCTAAACCAAGAGACCCAGTACTTC.

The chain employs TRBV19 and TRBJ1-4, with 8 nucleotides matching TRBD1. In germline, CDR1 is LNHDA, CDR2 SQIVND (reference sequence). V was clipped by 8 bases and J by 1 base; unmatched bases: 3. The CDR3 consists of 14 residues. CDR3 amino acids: CASGDRLTNEKLFF. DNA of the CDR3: TGTGCCAGTGGGGACAGGTTAACTAATGAAAAACTGTTTTTT.

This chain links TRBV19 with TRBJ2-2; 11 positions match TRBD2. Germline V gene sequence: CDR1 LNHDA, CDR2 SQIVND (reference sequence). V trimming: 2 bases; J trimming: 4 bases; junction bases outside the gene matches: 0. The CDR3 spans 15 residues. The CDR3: CASSITSGGTGELFF. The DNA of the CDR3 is TGTGCCAGTAGTATAACTAGCGGGGGCACCGGGGAGCTGTTTTTT.

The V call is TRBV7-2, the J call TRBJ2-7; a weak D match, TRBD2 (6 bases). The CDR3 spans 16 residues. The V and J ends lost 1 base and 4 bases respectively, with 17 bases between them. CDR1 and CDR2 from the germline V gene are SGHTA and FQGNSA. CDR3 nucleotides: TGTGCCAGCAGCTTAGGGTTTTCGGGGGTTCATTACGAGCAGTACTTC. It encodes CASSLGFSGVHYEQYF.

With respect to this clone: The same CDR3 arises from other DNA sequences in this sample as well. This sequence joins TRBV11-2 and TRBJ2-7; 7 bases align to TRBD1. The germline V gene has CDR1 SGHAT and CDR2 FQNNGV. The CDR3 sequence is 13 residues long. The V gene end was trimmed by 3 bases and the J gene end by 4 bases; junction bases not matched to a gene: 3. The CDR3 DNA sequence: TGTGCCAGCAGCTTCCGACAGGGATACGAGCAGTACTTC. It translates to CASSFRQGYEQYF.

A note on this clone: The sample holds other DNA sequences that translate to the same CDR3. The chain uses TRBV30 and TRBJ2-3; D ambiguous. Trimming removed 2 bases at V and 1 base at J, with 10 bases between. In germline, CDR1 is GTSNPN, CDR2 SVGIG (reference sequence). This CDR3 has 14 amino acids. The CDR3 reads CAWSKGQGTDTQYF. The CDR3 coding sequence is TGTGCCTGGAGTAAGGGCCAGGGCACAGATACGCAGTATTTT.

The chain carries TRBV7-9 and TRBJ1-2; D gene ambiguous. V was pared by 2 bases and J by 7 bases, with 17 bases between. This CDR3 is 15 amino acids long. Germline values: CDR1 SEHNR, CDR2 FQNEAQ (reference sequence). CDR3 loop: CASSLLDQLRGGYTF. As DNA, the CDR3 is TGTGCCAGCAGCTTATTGGACCAATTACGTGGTGGCTACACCTTC.

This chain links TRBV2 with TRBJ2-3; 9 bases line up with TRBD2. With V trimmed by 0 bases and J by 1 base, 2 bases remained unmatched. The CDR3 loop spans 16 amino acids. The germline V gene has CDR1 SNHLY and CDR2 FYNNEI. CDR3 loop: CASSEAIAGGTDTQYF. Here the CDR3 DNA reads TGTGCCAGCAGTGAAGCGATAGCGGGAGGCACAGATACGCAGTATTTT.

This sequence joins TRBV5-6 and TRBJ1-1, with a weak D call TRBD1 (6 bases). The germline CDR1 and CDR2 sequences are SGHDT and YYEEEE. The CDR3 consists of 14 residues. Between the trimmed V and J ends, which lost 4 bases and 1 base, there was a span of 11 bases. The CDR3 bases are TGTGCCAGCAGCCCTACGACAGGGAACACTGAAGCTTTCTTT. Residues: CASSPTTGNTEAFF.

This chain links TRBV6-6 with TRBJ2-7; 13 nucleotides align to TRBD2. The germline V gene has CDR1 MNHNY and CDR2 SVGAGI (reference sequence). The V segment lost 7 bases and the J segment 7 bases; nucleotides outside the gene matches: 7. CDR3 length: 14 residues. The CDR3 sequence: CASTPGLAGWEQYF. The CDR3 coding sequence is TGTGCCAGCACCCCGGGACTAGCGGGATGGGAGCAGTACTTC.

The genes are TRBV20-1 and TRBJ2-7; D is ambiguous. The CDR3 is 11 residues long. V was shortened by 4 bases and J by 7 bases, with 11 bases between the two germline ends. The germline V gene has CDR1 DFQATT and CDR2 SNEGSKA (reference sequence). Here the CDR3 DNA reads TGCAGTGCTAACACCTTGGGGGAGCAGTACTTC. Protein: CSANTLGEQYF.

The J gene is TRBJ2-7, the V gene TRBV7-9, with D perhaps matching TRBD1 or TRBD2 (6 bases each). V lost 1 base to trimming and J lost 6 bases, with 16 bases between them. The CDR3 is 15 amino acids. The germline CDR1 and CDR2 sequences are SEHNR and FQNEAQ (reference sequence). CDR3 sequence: CASSLVPGANSEQYF. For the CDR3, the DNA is TGTGCCAGCAGCTTAGTTCCGGGGGCGAACTCCGAGCAGTACTTC.

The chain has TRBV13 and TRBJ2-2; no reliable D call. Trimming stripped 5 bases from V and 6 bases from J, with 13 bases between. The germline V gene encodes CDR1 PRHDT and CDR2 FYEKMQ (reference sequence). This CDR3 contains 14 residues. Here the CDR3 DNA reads TGTGCCAGCAGCCCCCCGGTGAAATCCGGGGAGCTGTTTTTT. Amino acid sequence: CASSPPVKSGELFF.

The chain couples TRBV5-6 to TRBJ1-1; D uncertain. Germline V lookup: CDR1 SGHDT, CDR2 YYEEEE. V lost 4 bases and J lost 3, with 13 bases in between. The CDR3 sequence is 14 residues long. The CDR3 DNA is TGTGCCAGCAGCAGAACAGTGTTGGACACTGAAGCTTTCTTT. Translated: CASSRTVLDTEAFF.

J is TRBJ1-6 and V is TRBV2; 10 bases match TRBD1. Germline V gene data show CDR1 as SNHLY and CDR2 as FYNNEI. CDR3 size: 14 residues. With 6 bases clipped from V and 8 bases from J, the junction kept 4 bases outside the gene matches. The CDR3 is CASSMGQGYSPLHF. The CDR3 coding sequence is TGTGCCAGCAGCATGGGACAGGGGTATTCACCCCTCCACTTT.

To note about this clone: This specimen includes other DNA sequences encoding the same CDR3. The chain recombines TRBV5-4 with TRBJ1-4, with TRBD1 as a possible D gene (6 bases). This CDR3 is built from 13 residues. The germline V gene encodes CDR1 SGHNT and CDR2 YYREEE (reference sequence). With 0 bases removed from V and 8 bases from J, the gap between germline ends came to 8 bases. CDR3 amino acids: CASSLGGGEKLFF. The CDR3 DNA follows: TGTGCCAGCAGCTTGGGAGGGGGAGAAAAACTGTTTTTT.

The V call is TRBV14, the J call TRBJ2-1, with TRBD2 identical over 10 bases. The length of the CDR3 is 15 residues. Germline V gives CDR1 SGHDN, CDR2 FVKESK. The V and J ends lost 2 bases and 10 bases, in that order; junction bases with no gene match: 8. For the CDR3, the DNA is TGTGCCAGCAGCCAACTCAGCGGGAGGGCGGGGGAGCAGTTCTTC. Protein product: CASSQLSGRAGEQFF.

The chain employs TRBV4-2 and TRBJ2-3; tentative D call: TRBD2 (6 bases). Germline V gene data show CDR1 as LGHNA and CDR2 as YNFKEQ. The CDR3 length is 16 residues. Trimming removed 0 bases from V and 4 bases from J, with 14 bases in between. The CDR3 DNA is TGTGCCAGCAGCCAAGATCCAGGAGGGGAGGCAGATACGCAGTATTTT. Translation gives CASSQDPGGEADTQYF.